The T cell receptor (beta chain) under discussion was sequenced for a study of T cell responses to AZD1222 COVID-19 vaccine. General observations from the study: Spike-specific TCR repertoires showed rising breadth and depth after two AZD1222 doses. Regions 160-218 and 743-854 dominated among vaccine-associated CD4 TCRs spanning spike.

Trimming shortened V by 5 bases and J by 0 bases, and 12 bases separated the two germline ends. Per the germline V gene, CDR1 is SGHRS and CDR2 is YFSETQ. This CDR3 region has 14 residues. Second doses that came at about 4 or about 12 weeks were put together. As concerns this clone: Antigen specificity is unknown.

TCRdb's copy holds only in-frame clones and misses some; the assay was immunoSEQ multiplex PCR. This table holds more than 80,000 clones, 80% to 90% found once. The chain couples TRBV5-1 to TRBJ2-7; maybe TRBD1 (6 bases). This specimen consisted of peripheral blood, obtained 28 days after the second AZD1222 dose. The source of this sequence is an adult who received the AZD1222 COVID-19 vaccine. CDR3 sequence (DNA): TGCGCCAGCAGACCCGGGACAAGCTCCTACGAGCAGTACTTC. Protein product: CASRPGTSSYEQYF.